A few counts support the clone carrying this TCR beta chain. What it recognizes is unknown. TCRdb passed the 5' RACE reads through MiXCR, listing each CDR3 protein once. The profile covers around 200,000 distinct CDR3 sequences, with 9% to 10% appearing a single time and 3.5% taken by the ten largest. The data are from a study of T-cell memory formation after mild COVID-19. Study-wide background: In these data, TCR clusters were largely donor specific. Study-wide results and limits: CD4/CD8 balance characterized clones contracting day 15 to 85, and CD4+ skew characterized later expanders.

CDR1 is SGHTA, CDR2 FQGTGA, per germline. The CDR3 extends over 13 amino acids. V was shortened by 4 bases and J by 15 bases, with 19 bases between the two germline ends. This receptor was identified in a young man who had mild COVID-19 (a few samples of this study predate the infection). Cell type and time point are not known. The chain joins TRBV7-3 to TRBJ2-1; no firm D call. Sequencing was carried out using PBMCs or a T cell subset sorted from them (not recorded which). The CDR3 sequence: CASSSTSGLTRFF. Written as DNA, the CDR3 is TGTGCCAGCAGCTCGACCTCCGGGCTAACGAGGTTCTTC.